This T cell receptor (beta chain) is from a study of T cells in women clearing cervical HPV infection. Looking at the study overall: Case blood drawn at lesion detection; control blood after infection cleared. Cases' blood sampling followed lesion detection by median approximately 150 days (90 to 200).

Germline lookup yields CDR1 MNHEY and CDR2 SVGEGT. After removal of 7 bases from V and 2 bases from J, the junction contained 6 bases not matched to a gene. CDR3 length: 15 amino acids. Details on this clone: The CDR3 extends 3 residues past the end of the read, so its final part is completed from the germline J gene.

Sequencing used immunoSEQ multiplex PCR; TCRdb keeps in-frame clones, though not all of them. This repertoire includes 36,000 or so clones. The TCR originated in a woman aged 18-70 years with a cervical HPV16 infection that either progressed to CIN3+ or cleared (not recorded which). The chain uses TRBV6-2 or TRBV6-3 and TRBJ2-7, with 12 bases that match TRBD2. The material sequenced was blood buffy coat. The CDR3 bases that were read are TGTGCCAGCACCAGGACTAGCGGGGTGCCCTACGAG. Its protein product is CASTRTSGVPYE. From start to end, the CDR3 is CASTRTSGVPYEQYF.